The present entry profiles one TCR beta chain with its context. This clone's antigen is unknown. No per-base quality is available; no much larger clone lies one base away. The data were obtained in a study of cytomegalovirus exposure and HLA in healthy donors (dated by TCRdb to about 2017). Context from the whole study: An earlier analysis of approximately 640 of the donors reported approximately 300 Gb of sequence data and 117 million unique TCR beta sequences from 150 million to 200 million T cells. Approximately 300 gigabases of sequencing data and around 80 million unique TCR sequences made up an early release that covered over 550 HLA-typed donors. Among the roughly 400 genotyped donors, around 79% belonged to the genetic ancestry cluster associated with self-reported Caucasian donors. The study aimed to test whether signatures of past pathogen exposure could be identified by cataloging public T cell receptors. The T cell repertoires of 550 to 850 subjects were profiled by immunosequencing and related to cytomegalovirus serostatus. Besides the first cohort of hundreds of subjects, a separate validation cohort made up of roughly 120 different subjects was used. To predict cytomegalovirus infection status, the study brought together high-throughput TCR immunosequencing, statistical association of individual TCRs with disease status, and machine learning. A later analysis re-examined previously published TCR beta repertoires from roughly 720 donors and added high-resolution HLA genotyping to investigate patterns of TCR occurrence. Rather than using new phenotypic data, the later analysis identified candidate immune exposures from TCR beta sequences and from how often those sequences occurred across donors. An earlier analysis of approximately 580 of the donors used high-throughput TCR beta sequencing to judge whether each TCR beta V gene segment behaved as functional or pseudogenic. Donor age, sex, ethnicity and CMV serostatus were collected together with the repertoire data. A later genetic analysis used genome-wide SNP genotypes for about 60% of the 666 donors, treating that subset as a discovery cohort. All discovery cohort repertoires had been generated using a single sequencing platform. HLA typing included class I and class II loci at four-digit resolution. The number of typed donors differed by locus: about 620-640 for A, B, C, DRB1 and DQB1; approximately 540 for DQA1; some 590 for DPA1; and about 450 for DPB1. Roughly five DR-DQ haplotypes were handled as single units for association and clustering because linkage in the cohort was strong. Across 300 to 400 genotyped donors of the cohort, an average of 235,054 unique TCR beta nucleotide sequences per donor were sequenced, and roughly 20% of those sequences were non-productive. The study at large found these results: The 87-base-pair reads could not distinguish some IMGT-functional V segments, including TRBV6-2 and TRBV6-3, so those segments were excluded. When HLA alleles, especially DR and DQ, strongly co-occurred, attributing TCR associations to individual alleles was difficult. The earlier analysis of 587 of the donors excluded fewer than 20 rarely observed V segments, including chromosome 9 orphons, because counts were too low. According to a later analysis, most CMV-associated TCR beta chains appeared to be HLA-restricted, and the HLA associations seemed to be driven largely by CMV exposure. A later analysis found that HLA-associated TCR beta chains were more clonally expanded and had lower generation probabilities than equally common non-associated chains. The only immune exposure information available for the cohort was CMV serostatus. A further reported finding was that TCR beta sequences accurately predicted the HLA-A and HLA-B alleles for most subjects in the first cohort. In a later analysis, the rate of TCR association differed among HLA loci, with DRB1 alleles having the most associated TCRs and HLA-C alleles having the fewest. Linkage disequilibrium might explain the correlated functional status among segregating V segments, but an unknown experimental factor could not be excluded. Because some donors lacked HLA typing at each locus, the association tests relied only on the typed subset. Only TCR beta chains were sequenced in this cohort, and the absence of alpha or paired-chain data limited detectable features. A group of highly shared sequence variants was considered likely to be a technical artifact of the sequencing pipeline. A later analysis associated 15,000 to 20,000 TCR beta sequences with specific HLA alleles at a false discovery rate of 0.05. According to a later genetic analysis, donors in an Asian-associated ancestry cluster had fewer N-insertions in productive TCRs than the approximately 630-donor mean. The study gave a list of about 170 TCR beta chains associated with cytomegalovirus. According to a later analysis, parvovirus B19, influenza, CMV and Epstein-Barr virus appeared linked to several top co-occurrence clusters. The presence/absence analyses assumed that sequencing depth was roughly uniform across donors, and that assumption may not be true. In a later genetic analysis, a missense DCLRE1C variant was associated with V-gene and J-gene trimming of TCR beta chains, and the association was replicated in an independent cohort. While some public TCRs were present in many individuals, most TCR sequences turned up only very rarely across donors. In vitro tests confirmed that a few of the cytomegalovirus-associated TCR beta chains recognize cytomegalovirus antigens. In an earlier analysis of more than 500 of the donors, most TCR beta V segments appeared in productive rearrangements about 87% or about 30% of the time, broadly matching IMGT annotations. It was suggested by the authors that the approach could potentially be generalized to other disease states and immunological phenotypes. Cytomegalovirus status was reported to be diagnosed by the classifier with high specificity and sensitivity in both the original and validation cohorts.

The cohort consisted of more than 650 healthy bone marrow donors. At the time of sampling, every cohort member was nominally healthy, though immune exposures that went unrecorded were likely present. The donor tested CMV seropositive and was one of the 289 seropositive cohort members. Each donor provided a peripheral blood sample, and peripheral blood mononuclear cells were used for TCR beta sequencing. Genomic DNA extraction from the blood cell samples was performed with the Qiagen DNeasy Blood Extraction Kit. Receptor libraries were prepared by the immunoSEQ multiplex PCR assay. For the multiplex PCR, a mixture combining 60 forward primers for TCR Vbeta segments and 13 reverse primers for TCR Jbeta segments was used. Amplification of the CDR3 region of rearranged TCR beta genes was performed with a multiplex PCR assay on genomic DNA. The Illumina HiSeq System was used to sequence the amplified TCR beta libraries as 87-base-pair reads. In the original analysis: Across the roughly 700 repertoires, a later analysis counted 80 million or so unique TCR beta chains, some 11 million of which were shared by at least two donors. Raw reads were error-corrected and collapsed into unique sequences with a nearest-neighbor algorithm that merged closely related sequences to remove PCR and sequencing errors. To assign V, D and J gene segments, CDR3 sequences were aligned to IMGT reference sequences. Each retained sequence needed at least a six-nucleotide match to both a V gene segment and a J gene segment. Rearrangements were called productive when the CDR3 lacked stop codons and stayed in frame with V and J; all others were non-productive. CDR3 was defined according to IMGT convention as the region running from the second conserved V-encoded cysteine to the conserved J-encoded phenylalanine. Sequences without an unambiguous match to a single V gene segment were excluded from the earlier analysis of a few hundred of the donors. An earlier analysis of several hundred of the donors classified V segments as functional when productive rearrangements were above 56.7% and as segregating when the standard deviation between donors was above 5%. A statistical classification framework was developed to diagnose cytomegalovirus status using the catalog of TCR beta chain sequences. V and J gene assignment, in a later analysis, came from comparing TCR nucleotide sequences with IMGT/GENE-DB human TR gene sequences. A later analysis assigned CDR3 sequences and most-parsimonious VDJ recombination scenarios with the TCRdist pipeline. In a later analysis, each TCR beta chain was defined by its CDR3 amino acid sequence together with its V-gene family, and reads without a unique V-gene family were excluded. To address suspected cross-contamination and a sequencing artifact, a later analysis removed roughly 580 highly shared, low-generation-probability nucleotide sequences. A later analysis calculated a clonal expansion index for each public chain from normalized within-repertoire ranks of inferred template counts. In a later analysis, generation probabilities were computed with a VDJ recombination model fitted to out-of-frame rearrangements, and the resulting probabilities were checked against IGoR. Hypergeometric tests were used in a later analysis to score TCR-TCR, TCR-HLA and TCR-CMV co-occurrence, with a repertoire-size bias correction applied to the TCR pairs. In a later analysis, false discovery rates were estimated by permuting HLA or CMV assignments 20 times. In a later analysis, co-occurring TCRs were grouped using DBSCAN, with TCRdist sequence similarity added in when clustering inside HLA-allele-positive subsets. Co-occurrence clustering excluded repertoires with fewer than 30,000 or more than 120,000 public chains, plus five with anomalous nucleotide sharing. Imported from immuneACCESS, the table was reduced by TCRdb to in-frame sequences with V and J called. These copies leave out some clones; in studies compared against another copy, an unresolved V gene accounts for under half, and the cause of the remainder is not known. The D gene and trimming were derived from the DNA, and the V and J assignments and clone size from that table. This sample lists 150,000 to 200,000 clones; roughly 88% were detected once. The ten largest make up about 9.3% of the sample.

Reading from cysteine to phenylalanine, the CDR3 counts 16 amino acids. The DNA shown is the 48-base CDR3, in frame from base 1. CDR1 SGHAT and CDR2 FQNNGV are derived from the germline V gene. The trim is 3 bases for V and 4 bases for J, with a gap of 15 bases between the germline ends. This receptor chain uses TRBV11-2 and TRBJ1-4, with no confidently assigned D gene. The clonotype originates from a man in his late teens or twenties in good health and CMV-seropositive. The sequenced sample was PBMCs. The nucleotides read TGTGCCAGCAGCTTTTCTGGGCCAGCCGTTAATGAAAAACTGTTTTTT. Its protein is CASSFSGPAVNEKLFF. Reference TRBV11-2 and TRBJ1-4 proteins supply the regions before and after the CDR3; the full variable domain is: EAGVAQSPRYKIIEKRQSVAFWCNPISGHATLYWYQQILGQGPKLLIQFQNNGVVDDSQLPKDRFSAERLKGVDSTLKIQPAKLEDSAVYLCASSFSGPAVNEKLFFGSGTQLSVL.